This TCR delta chain appears in the sequencing data of a study of gamma-delta T cells after stem cell transplantation. TCRdb re-processed the RT-PCR reads via CATT. There are approximately 2,600 delta-chain clones in the sample; around 4.5% occur only once, and less than 15% lies in the top ten. This CDR3 comprises 20 residues. Germline V lookup: CDR1 GEAIGNYY, CDR2 EKD. With 0 bases removed from V and 0 bases from J, the gap between germline ends came to 17 bases. The TCR was taken from a human donor. It is not recorded whose cells these are; they may come from a transplant donor. Sequencing was performed on gamma-delta T cells. The chain couples TRDV2 to TRDJ3, with a tentative D call TRDD3 (5 bases). CDR3 region: CACDTVGVSPSSWDTRQMFF. The CDR3 region has the DNA TGTGCCTGTGACACCGTTGGGGTTTCTCCGAGCTCCTGGGACACCCGACAGATGTTTTTC.